A single sample gave rise to the 25 T cell receptor beta chains below, sequenced in a study of T cell repertoires in cytomegalovirus infection. TCRdb redid the calling of the reads with MiXCR, one entry per CDR3 protein. The table lists 7,000 to 9,500 distinct CDR3 sequences, around three fifths of them singletons. No antigen is known for these receptors. Sequencing was done on a sample of PBMCs, sequenced either directly or after in vitro stimulation (not recorded which). The origin of the receptors is a human donor in good health (CMV status not recorded). Some clones in this sample may be carry-over from other donors' samples.

The V and J genes are TRBV30 and TRBJ1-4; no reliable D call. V lost 0 bases and J lost 9, with 20 bases in between. This CDR3 has 16 residues. CDR1 and CDR2 from the germline V gene are GTSNPN and SVGIG (reference sequence). The CDR3 DNA is TGTGCCTGGAGTGTACGAGTATCCGGATTAATGAAAAAACTGTTTTTT. Translated: CAWSVRVSGLMKKLFF.

As concerns this clonotype: At one of its ends the junction is not consistent with the germline gene, which may arise from a read error. The rearrangement joins TRBV27 to TRBJ1-2; 12 bases fit TRBD1. Germline lookup yields CDR1 MNHEY and CDR2 SMNVEV (reference sequence). This CDR3 has 14 residues. CDR3 amino acids: CASGPGQGAGGYPF. As DNA, the CDR3 is TGTGCCAGCGGTCCGGGACAGGGGGCCGGGGGCTACCCCTTC.

As to this clonotype: The CDR3 ends on some other residue instead of the conserved phenylalanine or tryptophan, so this is likely a read error. No DNA is shown, since the ends of the CDR3 on it are uncertain; the CDR3 is the one TCRdb lists. The chain combines TRBV7-9 with TRBJ1-6; TRBD1, as called in the table, went unchecked against the DNA. The CDR3 has 17 amino acids, counting both end residues. Germline values: CDR1 SEHNR, CDR2 FQNEAQ (reference sequence). CDR3: CASGLAEWTGARSPLDS.

A note on this clonotype: The final CDR3 position lacks the conserved phenylalanine or tryptophan, pointing to a likely read error. This chain connects TRBV7-9 to TRBJ2-7, with a tentative D call TRBD1 (6 bases). Trimming shortened V by 4 bases and J by 3 bases, and 16 bases separated the two germline ends. The CDR3 totals 15 residues. Germline-derived CDR1 and CDR2 are SEHNR and FQNEAQ (reference sequence). The CDR3 region has the DNA TGTGCCAGCAGCTACCGGGACATCGGTTTCTACGAGCAGTACTCA. Its protein is CASSYRDIGFYEQYS.

The chain couples TRBV4-3 to TRBJ1-1; D not certain. The V end lost 6 bases, the J end lost 1 base, and 12 bases lay between the germline ends. Germline V gene data show CDR1 as LGHNA and CDR2 as YSLEER. The CDR3 runs to 14 residues. The CDR3 DNA follows: TGCGCCAGCAGACGAACCTTCTCGAACACTGAAGCTTTCTTT. Protein sequence: CASRRTFSNTEAFF.

This clonotype was counted a few times. This sequence joins TRBV12-3 or TRBV12-4 and TRBJ1-1; possibly TRBD1 for D (6 bases). CDR3 length: 16 amino acids. V lost 6 bases and J lost 11, with 28 bases in between. In nucleotides, the CDR3 is TGTGCCAGCAGCCTCAGGGTGTCCAAACAGGGCAATGACGCTTTCTTT. Its translation is CASSLRVSKQGNDAFF.

This clonotype showed up just a few times. A junction end diverges from the germline sequence, so it may reflect a read error. This chain joins TRBV5-1 and TRBJ2-5; TRBD1 might be the D (6 bases). The CDR3 runs to 16 residues. In germline, CDR1 is SGHRS, CDR2 YFSETQ. The CDR3 region has the DNA TGCGCCAGCAGCTTGGCTTCTGACAGGTCCCAAGAGACCCCGTCCTTC. Translating gives CASSLASDRSQETPSF. Combining the CDR3 with reference TRBV5-1 and TRBJ2-5 gives the whole variable domain KAGVTQTPRYLIKTRGQQVTLSCSPISGHRSVSWYQQTPGQGLQFLFEYFSETQRNKGNFPGRFSGRQFSNSRSEMNVSTLELGDSALYLCASSLASDRSQETPSFGPGTRLLVL.

To note about this clonotype: At one end, the junction sequence differs from germline, possibly due to a read error. This chain joins TRBV6-5 and TRBJ1-5; 7 bases map to TRBD1. Germline CDR1 reads MNHEY; CDR2 reads SVGAGI. The CDR3 has 15 amino acids. DNA of the CDR3: TGTGCCACAGGCATCCGACAGGGTACCAATCAGCCACAGCATTTT. Translation gives CATGIRQGTNQPQHF.

Notes on this clonotype: As the CDR3 is not closed by the conserved phenylalanine or tryptophan, this likely results from a read error. V is TRBV10-3 and J is TRBJ1-5; D gene uncertain. CDR1 ENHRY and CDR2 SYGVKD come from the germline V gene. This CDR3 has 20 amino acids. The V end lost 0 bases, the J end lost 5 bases, and 26 bases lay between the germline ends. The CDR3 spells CAISESDPGSDETRHQPQHC. CDR3 sequence (DNA): TGTGCCATCAGTGAGTCGGACCCGGGGAGTGACGAGACTCGCCATCAGCCCCAGCATTGT.

V is TRBV28 and J is TRBJ2-2; D remains ambiguous. Trimming cost V 7 bases and J 10 bases, with 22 bases left between them. This CDR3 has 15 residues. Germline V gene sequence: CDR1 MDHEN, CDR2 SYDVKM. CDR3: CASITTRPVALELFF. Here the CDR3 DNA reads TGTGCCAGCATCACAACGAGACCGGTTGCCTTGGAGCTGTTTTTT.

This clonotype was found once. The V and J genes are TRBV6-1 and TRBJ2-2; no clear D. The CDR3 spans 13 residues. Germline CDR1 and CDR2: MNHNS and SASEGT. V gave up 4 bases and J gave up 4 bases, with 7 bases separating them. The CDR3 protein is CASSALVTGELFF. CDR3 nucleotides: TGTGCCAGCAGTGCTTTGGTCACCGGGGAGCTGTTTTTT.

J is TRBJ1-2 and V is TRBV3-1; the D is unclear. Trimming pared 2 bases from V and 2 bases from J, leaving 6 bases between. The CDR3 contains 13 residues. From germline, CDR1 is LGHDT and CDR2 YNNKEL (reference sequence). CDR3 DNA sequence: TGTGCCAGCAGCCAATCCGACAACTATGGCTACACCTTC. This sequence encodes CASSQSDNYGYTF.

The rearrangement uses TRBV7-8 and TRBJ2-1; either TRBD1 or TRBD2 may supply D (5 bases each). The V end lost 5 bases, the J end lost 5 bases, and 16 bases lay between the germline ends. The CDR3 contains 15 residues. Looked up from germline, CDR1 is SGHVS and CDR2 is FQNEAQ. CDR3 in amino acids: CASSLRRQGHNEQFF. CDR3 nucleotide sequence: TGTGCCAGCAGCCTTCGAAGGCAGGGACACAATGAGCAGTTCTTC.

The chain combines TRBV2 with TRBJ1-2; D is ambiguous. The CDR3 contains 15 residues. V lost 10 bases to trimming and J lost 9 bases, with 27 bases between them. From germline, CDR1 is SNHLY and CDR2 FYNNEI. The CDR3 spells CAIKDCLSPWGCYTF. CDR3 nucleotide sequence: TGTGCCATCAAGGACTGCCTCTCCCCCTGGGGATGCTACACCTTC.

In its sample, this clonotype was seen many times. This chain links TRBV6-4 with TRBJ2-2; no clear D gene. Looked up from germline, CDR1 is MRHNA and CDR2 is SNTAGT. Trimming stripped 8 bases from V and 5 bases from J, with 15 bases between. The length of the CDR3 is 14 residues. In DNA form, the CDR3 reads TGTGCCAGCTCCGCGAGCCCCGGTACCGGGGAGCTGTTTTTT. It codes for CASSASPGTGELFF.

This clonotype has only a few counts. The rearrangement joins TRBV6-2 or TRBV6-3 to TRBJ2-5; TRBD2 agrees at 7 bases. The V and J ends lost 5 bases and 4 bases, in that order; junction bases with no gene match: 13. CDR3 length: 16 amino acids. The germline CDR1 and CDR2 sequences are MNHEY and SVGEGT. The CDR3 bases are TGTGCCAGCAGTCAGTCGTTGGCGGGGGTACCAGAGACCCAGTACTTC. This codes for CASSQSLAGVPETQYF.

This clonotype was detected ten times or more. The chain is built from TRBV6-2 or TRBV6-3 and TRBJ2-1, with 7 bases identical to TRBD2. Germline loops: CDR1 MNHEY, CDR2 SVGEGT. V lost 4 bases to trimming and J lost 4 bases; unmatched junction nucleotides: 7. The CDR3 is 15 amino acids. The CDR3 protein is CASSFAGASYNEQFF. In DNA form, the CDR3 reads TGTGCCAGCAGTTTTGCGGGAGCTTCTTACAATGAGCAGTTCTTC.

This clonotype turned up a few times. This may stem from a read error, because a much larger clone lies one nucleotide away. Without the conserved terminal phenylalanine or tryptophan, this CDR3 likely stems from a read error. The DNA is left out, because the CDR3 cannot be placed on it with certainty; the CDR3 is given as TCRdb lists it. V usage is TRBV7-9 and J usage is TRBJ2-1. The CDR3 has 16 amino acids, counting both end residues. Germline CDR1 and CDR2: SEHNR and FQNEAQ (reference sequence). CDR3 residues: CSSSLVGISTYNEHFV.

In this sample, this clonotype turned up many times. The J gene is TRBJ2-2, the V gene TRBV5-6; possibly TRBD2 for D (6 bases). The CDR3 totals 13 residues. Trimming took 7 bases from V and 5 from J, leaving 12 bases between them. Germline CDR1 reads SGHDT; CDR2 reads YYEEEE. The CDR3 bases are TGTGCCAGCTTCCGGAGGGGTACCGGGGAGCTGTTTTTT. The encoded protein is CASFRRGTGELFF. Full variable domain (rest looked up from reference TRBV5-6 and TRBJ2-2): DAGVTQSPTHLIKTRGQQVTLRCSPKSGHDTVSWYQQALGQGPQFIFQYYEEEERQRGNFPDRFSGHQFPNYSSELNVNALLLGDSALYLCASFRRGTGELFFGEGSRLTVL.

V usage is TRBV10-3 and J usage is TRBJ2-5; D gene unclear. Between the trimmed V and J ends, which lost 2 bases and 5 bases, there was a span of 9 bases. Germline CDR1 is ENHRY and CDR2 is SYGVKD. The CDR3 covers 13 residues. CDR3 coding DNA: TGTGCCATCAGTGAGGCTACTAAGGAGACCCAGTACTTC. This sequence encodes CAISEATKETQYF.

This clonotype was counted only a few times. The V gene is TRBV9, the J gene TRBJ2-7, with D maybe TRBD2 (5 bases). CDR3 length: 13 amino acids. The germline V and J ends were trimmed by 0 bases and 5 bases, with 9 bases remaining between them. Germline assignment: CDR1 SGDLS and CDR2 YYNGEE. This CDR3 reads CASSVGLNDEQYF. CDR3 in DNA: TGTGCCAGCAGCGTAGGACTAAATGACGAGCAGTACTTC.

The chain uses TRBV29-1 and TRBJ1-3; D gene unclear. V dropped 6 bases and J dropped 1 base, with 4 bases sitting between them. There are 11 residues in the CDR3. Germline loops: CDR1 SQVTM, CDR2 ANQGSEA. CDR3 loop: CSVSSGNTIYF. The CDR3 nucleotides read TGCAGCGTCTCGTCTGGAAACACCATATATTTT.

The V gene is TRBV11-1, the J gene TRBJ1-1; unclear D gene. CDR1 and CDR2 (germline): SGHAT, FQDESV (reference sequence). Trimming stripped 1 base from V and 7 bases from J, with 7 bases between. The CDR3 length is 12 residues. Here the CDR3 reads CASSLDRGEAFF. The CDR3 coding sequence is TGTGCCAGCAGCTTAGACCGGGGTGAAGCTTTCTTT.

In regard to this clonotype: One junction end disagrees with the germline gene, perhaps due to a read error. The chain has TRBV7-3 and TRBJ2-1; D gene ambiguous. This CDR3 region has 13 residues. Germline V gene sequence: CDR1 SGHTA, CDR2 FQGTGA. The CDR3 DNA sequence: TGTTCCAGAAGTCAAGGGTCCTACAATGATCAGTTCTTC. This translates into CSRSQGSYNDQFF.

For this clonotype: The conserved phenylalanine or tryptophan normally closing the CDR3 is absent here, so this likely arose from a read error. No DNA is shown, since the ends of the CDR3 on it are uncertain; the CDR3 is the one TCRdb lists. The CDR3 is CASSPETYRNQPQHC. The rearrangement joins TRBV7-6 to TRBJ1-5. The germline V gene encodes CDR1 SGHVS and CDR2 FNYEAQ. The CDR3 has 15 amino acids, counting both end residues.